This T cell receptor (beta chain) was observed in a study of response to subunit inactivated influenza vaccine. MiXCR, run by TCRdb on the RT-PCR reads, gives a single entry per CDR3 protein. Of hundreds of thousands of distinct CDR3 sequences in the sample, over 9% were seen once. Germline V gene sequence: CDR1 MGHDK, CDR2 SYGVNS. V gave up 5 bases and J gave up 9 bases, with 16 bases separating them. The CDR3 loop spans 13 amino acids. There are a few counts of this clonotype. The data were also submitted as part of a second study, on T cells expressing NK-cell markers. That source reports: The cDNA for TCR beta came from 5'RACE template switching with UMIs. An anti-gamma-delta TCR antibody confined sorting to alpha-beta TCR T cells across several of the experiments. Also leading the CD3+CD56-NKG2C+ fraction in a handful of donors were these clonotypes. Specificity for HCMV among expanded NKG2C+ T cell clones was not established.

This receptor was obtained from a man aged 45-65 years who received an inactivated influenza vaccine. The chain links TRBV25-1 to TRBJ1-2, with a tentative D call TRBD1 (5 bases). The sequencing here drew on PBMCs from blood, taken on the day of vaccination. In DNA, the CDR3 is TGTGCCAGCAGTCCGGGACGGACTATCAGCTACACCTTC. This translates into CASSPGRTISYTF.